This is a list of T cell receptor beta chains from one sample in a study of STAT3 mutations in large granular lymphocyte leukemia. Data came from immunoSEQ multiplex PCR; TCRdb stores just in-frame clones and leaves some out. The table includes around 3,700 clones, about 81% detected once. The material sequenced was peripheral blood mononuclear cells. The origin of the receptors is a boy aged 5-17 years with T-cell large granular lymphocyte leukemia. Some clones in this sample may be carry-over from other donors' samples. CDR3s include the opening cysteine and the closing phenylalanine or tryptophan. D genes are given only for firm matches. Size tells how often a clone was seen (once, few, many) or the class of an expanded clone, and some rows leave it out.

TRBD2	TRBV30	.	TRBJ2-3	TGTGCCTGGAGTGTTCCACCAGGGAGGGGTAGCACAGATACGCAGTATTTT	CAWSVPPGRGSTDTQYF
.	TRBV13	.	TRBJ1-1	TGTGCCAGCAGCGAGGTCATGAACACTGAAGCTTTCTTT	CASSEVMNTEAFF
TRBD1	TRBV5-6	.	TRBJ1-5	TGTGCCAGCAGCTCAGGGGGGGGGACAGGCGGCAATCAGCCCCAGCATTTT	CASSSGGGTGGNQPQHF
.	TRBV29-1	once	TRBJ1-5	TGCAGCGTTGGGACAATTAATCAGCCCCAGCATTTT	CSVGTINQPQHF
.	TRBV7-9	few	TRBJ1-5	TGTGCCAGCAGCACAGACGTTGGCGCGGGTGGACCCCAGCATTTT	CASSTDVGAGGPQHF
.	TRBV5-5	.	TRBJ2-7	TGTGCCAGCAGCTTGGGTCGGGTTGCCTCCTACGAGCAGTACTTC	CASSLGRVASYEQYF
.	TRBV6-1	.	TRBJ2-3	TGTGCCAGCAGTGAAGCGATTGGGGCGGGCGGGGATACGCAGTATTTT	CASSEAIGAGGDTQYF
TRBD2	TRBV7-9	once	TRBJ2-7	TGTGCCAGCAGATTAAGCGGGGGACCTTCCTACGAGCAGTACTTC	CASRLSGGPSYEQYF
TRBD1	TRBV5-1	.	TRBJ2-3	TGCGCCAGTAGACAGGGGGCAGATACGCAGTATTTT	CASRQGADTQYF
.	TRBV30	.	TRBJ2-3	TGTGCCTGGAGTGATGCTGCCTACACAGATACGCAGTATTTT	CAWSDAAYTDTQYF
.	TRBV13	.	TRBJ2-7	TGTGCCAGCAGCTCAACGGCCGAGCAGTACTTC	CASSSTAEQYF
.	TRBV5-4	.	TRBJ2-7	TGTGCCAGCAGCTTGGACAGGGTCTACGAGCAGTACTTC	CASSLDRVYEQYF
.	TRBV30	.	TRBJ2-7	TGTGCCTGGAGTGACTGGGACCGTGTCTACGAGCAGTACTTC	CAWSDWDRVYEQYF